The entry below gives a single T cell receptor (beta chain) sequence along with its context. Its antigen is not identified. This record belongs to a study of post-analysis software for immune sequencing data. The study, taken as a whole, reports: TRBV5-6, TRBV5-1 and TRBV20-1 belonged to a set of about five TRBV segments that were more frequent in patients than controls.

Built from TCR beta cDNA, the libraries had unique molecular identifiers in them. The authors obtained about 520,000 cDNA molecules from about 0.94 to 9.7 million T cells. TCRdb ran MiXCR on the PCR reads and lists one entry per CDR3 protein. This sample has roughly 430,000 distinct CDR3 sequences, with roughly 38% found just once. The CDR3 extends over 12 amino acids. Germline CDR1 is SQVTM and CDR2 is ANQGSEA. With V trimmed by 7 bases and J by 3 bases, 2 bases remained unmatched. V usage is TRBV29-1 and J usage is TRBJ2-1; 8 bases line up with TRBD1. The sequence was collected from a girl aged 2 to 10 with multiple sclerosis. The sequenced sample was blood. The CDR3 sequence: CSAGQGYNEQFF. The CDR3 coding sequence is TGCAGCGCAGGACAGGGCTACAATGAGCAGTTCTTC.